This T cell receptor beta chain comes out of a study of response to subunit inactivated influenza vaccine. TCRdb ran MiXCR on the RT-PCR reads and lists one entry per CDR3 protein. Here the sample spans almost 250,000 distinct CDR3 sequences, over 9% being singletons. This clonotype was detected many times. V was clipped by 6 bases and J by 3 bases; unmatched bases: 3. CDR1 and CDR2 (germline): MNHEY, SMNVEV (reference sequence). The CDR3 covers 13 residues. The sequence was obtained from a man in his fifties who received an inactivated influenza vaccine. The gene calls are TRBV27 and TRBJ2-7; TRBD2 aligns across 9 bases. The sample consisted of non-naive T cells sorted from PBMCs, taken about 14 days before vaccination. Here the CDR3 reads CASRGSGSYEQYF. DNA for the CDR3: TGTGCCAGCAGAGGTAGCGGGAGCTACGAGCAGTACTTC.